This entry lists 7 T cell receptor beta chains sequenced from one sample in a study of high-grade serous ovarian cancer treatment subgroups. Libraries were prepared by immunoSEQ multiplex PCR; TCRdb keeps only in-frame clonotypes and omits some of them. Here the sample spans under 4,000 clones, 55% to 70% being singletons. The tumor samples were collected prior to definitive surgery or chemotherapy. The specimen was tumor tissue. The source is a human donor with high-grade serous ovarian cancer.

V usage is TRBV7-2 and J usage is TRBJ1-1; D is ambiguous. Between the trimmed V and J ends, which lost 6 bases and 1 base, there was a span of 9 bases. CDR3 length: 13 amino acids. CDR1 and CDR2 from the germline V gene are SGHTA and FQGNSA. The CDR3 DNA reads TGTGCCAGCAGTTATCAGAAGAACACTGAAGCTTTCTTT. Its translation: CASSYQKNTEAFF.

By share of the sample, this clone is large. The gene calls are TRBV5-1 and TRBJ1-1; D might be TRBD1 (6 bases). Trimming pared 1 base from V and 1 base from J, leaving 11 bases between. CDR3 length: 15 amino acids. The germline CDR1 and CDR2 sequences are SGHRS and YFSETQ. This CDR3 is CASSLTGMENTEAFF. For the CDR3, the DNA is TGCGCCAGCAGCTTGACAGGGATGGAGAACACTGAAGCTTTCTTT.

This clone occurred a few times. The DNA for the CDR3 is TGTGCCAGCAGGGACAGTGGCTCGCCTAGCTACACCTTC. Amino acids: CASRDSGSPSYTF. The V call is TRBV6-4, the J call TRBJ1-2, with a possible D match to TRBD1 (6 bases). V lost 6 bases to trimming and J lost 9 bases, with 17 bases between them. CDR3 length: 13 amino acids. CDR1 MRHNA and CDR2 SNTAGT come from the germline V gene.

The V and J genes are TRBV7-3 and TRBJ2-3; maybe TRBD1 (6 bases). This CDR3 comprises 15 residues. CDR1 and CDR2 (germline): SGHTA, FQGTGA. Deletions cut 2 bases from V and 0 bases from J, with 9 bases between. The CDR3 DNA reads TGTGCCAGCAGCTTAGGGGACACAAGCACAGATACGCAGTATTTT. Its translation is CASSLGDTSTDTQYF.

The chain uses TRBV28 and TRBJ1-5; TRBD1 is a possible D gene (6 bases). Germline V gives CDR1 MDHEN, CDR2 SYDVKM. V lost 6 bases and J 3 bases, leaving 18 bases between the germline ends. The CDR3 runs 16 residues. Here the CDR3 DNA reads TGTGCCAGCAGCTTTCAGGGTCGGGGGGCCAATCAGCCCCAGCATTTT. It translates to CASSFQGRGANQPQHF.

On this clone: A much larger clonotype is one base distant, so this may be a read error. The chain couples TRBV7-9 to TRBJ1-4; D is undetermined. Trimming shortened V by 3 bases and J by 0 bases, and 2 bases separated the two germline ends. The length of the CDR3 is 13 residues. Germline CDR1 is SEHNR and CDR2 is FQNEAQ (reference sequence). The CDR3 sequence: CASSFATNEKLFF. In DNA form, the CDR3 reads TGTGCCAGCAGCTTTGCAACTAATGAAAAACTGTTTTTT.

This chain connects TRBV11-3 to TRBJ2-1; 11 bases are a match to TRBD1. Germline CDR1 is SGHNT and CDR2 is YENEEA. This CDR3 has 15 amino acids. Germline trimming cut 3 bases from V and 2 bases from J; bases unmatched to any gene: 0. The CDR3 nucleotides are TGTGCCAGCAGCTTGGGACAGGGGGCCTACAATGAGCAGTTCTTC. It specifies CASSLGQGAYNEQFF.